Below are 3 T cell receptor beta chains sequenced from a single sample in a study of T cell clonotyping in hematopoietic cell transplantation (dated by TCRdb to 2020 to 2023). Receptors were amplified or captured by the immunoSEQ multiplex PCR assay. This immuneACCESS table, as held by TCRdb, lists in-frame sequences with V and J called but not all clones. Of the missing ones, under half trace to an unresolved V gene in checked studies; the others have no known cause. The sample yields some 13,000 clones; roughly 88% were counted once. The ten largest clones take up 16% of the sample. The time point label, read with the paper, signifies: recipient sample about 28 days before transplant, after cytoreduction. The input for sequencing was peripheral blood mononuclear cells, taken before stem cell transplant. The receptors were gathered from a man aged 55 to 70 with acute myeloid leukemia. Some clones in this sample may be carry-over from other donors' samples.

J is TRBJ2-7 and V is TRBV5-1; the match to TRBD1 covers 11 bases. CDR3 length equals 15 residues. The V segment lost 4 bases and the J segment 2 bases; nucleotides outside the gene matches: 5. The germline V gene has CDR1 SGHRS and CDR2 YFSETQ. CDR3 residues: CASSRPGQGAYEQYF. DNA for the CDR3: TGCGCCAGCAGCCGCCCGGGACAGGGGGCCTACGAGCAGTACTTC.

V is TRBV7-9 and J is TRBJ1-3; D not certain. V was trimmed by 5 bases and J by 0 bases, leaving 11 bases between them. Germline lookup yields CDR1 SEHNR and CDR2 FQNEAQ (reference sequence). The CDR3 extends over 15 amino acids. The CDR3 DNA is TGTGCCAGCAGCCCAGTAGTCAGCTCTGGAAACACCATATATTTT. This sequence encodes CASSPVVSSGNTIYF.

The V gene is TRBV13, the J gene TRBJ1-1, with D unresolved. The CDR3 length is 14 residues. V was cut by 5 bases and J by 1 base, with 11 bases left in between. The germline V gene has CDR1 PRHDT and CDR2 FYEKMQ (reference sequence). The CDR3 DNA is TGTGCCAGCAGCGGCCGGGAATGGAACACTGAAGCTTTCTTT. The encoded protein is CASSGREWNTEAFF.